A selection of T cell receptor beta chains follows, all from one sample in a study of blood T cell repertoires in COVID-19. The repertoire was sequenced with immunoSEQ multiplex PCR; TCRdb's copy has only in-frame clones and lacks some. The sample records 71,000 or so clones, approximately 87% being singletons. The sequenced sample was peripheral blood. The receptors shown here come from a man older than 75 in a cohort sampled during active COVID-19. Each CDR3 is given without its conserved first and last residue.

V gene,J gene,CDR3 protein
TRBV12-3/TRBV12-4,TRBJ2-5,ASSLITGGRY
TRBV6-6,TRBJ1-2,ASSLSGEPDGYT
TRBV7-2,TRBJ2-4,ASRGSKNIQY
TRBV3-1/TRBV3-2,TRBJ2-2,ASSLRGERGGTGELF
TRBV5-1,TRBJ1-6,ASRSAGGQGHSPLH
TRBV20-1,TRBJ1-4,SASGTGGFLGEKLF
TRBV25-1,TRBJ1-4,ASTPGGGFNEKLF
TRBV10-3,TRBJ1-3,AISDRGDRSSGNTIY
TRBV14,TRBJ2-5,ASSHRQGKGSETQY
TRBV24-1,TRBJ2-2,ATSASGTGDHGELF
TRBV5-4,TRBJ1-2,ASSLGDRERYGYT
TRBV18,TRBJ1-5,ASSPFNQPQH
TRBV5-4,TRBJ1-2,ASSLSMAESNYGYT
TRBV21-1,TRBJ2-2,ASSVALAGGTGELF
TRBV6-5,TRBJ1-4,ASSYSSNRPNEKLF
TRBV3-1/TRBV3-2,TRBJ1-2,ASSPRQGSYGYT
TRBV5-6,TRBJ1-1,ASSFRSPGQKNTEAF
TRBV6-5,TRBJ2-1,ATHPAGASTNEQF
TRBV9,TRBJ2-1,ASSAPGKVPYNEQF
TRBV19,TRBJ2-5,ASSIAIDWQETQY
TRBV14,TRBJ1-1,ASSQDLGDSEAF
TRBV2,TRBJ1-3,ASSNKPSGNTIY
TRBV28,TRBJ1-5,ASSVGDRVGQPQH